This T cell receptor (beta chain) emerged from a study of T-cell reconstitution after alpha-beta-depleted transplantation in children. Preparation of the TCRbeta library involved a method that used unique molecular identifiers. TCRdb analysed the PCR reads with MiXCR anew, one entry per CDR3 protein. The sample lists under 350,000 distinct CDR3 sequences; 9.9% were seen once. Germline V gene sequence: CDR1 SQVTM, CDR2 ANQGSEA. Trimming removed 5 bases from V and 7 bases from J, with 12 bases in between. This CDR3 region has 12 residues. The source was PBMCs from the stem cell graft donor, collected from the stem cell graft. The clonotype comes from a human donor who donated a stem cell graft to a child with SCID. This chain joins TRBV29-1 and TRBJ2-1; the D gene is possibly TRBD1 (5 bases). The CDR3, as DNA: TGCAGCGTTCATTCTCAGGGTAATGAGCAGTTCTTC. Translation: CSVHSQGNEQFF.